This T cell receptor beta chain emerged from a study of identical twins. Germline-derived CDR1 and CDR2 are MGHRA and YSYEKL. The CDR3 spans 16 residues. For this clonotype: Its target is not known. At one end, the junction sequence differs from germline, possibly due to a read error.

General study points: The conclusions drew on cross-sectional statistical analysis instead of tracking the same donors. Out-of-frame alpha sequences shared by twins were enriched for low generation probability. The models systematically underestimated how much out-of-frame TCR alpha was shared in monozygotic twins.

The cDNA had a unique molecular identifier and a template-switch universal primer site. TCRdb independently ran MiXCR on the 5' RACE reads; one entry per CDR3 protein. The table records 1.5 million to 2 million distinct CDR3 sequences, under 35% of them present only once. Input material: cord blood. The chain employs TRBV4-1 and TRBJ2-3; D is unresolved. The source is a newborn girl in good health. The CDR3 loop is CASSQDVGSHTDTRYF. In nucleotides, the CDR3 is TGCGCCAGCAGCCAAGATGTGGGGTCCCACACAGATACGCGGTATTTT.